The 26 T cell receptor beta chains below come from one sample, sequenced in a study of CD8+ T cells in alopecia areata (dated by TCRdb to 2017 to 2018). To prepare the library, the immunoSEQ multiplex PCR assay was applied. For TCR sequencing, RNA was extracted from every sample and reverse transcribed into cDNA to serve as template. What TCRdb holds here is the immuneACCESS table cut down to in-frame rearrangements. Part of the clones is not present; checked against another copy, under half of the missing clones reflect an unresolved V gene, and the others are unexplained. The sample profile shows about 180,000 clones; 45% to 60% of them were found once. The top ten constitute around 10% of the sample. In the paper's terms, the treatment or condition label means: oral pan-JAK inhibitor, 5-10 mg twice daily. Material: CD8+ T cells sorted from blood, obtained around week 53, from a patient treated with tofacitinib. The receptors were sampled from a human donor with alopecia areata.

The CDR3 spells CASSPQGGGETQYF. The CDR3 DNA sequence: TGTGCCAGCAGCCCCCAGGGGGGAGGAGAGACCCAGTACTTC. The V gene is TRBV13, the J gene TRBJ2-5; D is possibly TRBD1 (7 bases). Germline V CDR1 and CDR2: PRHDT, FYEKMQ (reference sequence). This CDR3 is built from 14 residues. The V gene lost 5 bases and the J gene lost 4 bases, with 14 bases spanning the gap. The full variable domain, with the rest looked up from reference TRBV13 and TRBJ2-5, is AAGVIQSPRHLIKEKRETATLKCYPIPRHDTVYWYQQGPGQDPQFLISFYEKMQSDKGSIPDRFSAQQFSDYHSELNMSSLELGDSALYFCASSPQGGGETQYFGPGTRLLVL.

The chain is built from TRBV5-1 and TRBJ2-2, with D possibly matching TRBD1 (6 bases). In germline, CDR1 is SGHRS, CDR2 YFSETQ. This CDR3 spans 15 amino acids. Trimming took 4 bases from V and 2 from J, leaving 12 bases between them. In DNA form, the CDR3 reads TGCGCCAGCAGCACACCAGGGGTTAACACCGGGGAGCTGTTTTTT. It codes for CASSTPGVNTGELFF.

The CDR3 DNA is TGTGCCAGCAGTTTCTACAGAACGAACACCGGGGAGCTGTTTTTT. This translates into CASSFYRTNTGELFF. The chain combines TRBV4-2 with TRBJ2-2; D is uncertain. CDR3 size: 15 residues. V gave up 6 bases and J gave up 0 bases, with 11 bases separating them. The germline V gene encodes CDR1 LGHNA and CDR2 YNFKEQ.

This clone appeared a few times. Written as DNA, the CDR3 is TGTGCCAGCAGCAGGGGGACCCCGGGCTACGAGCAGTACTTC. Protein: CASSRGTPGYEQYF. The chain employs TRBV27 and TRBJ2-7, with 7 positions matching TRBD1. Germline trimming cut 6 bases from V and 3 bases from J; bases unmatched to any gene: 8. CDR1 and CDR2 from the germline V gene are MNHEY and SMNVEV (reference sequence). CDR3 length equals 14 residues.

In DNA, the CDR3 is TGCAGCGTTGGGACTAGCGGGGAGGAGACCCAGTACTTC. Its translation: CSVGTSGEETQYF. The chain combines TRBV29-1 with TRBJ2-5, with 12 nucleotides matching TRBD2. Germline CDR1 reads SQVTM; CDR2 reads ANQGSEA. The CDR3 is 13 residues long. Losses at the gene ends were 4 bases for V and 5 bases for J; bases not matched to a gene: 2.

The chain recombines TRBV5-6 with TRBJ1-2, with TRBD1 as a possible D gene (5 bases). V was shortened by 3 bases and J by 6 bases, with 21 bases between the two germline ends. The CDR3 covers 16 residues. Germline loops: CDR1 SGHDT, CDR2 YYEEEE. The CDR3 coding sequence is TGTGCCAGCAGCTCTGGGGCTGGGGTACGAATCGATGGCTACACCTTC. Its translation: CASSSGAGVRIDGYTF.

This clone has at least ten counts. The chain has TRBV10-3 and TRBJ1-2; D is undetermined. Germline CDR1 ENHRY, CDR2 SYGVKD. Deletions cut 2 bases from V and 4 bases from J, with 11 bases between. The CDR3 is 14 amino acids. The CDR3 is CAISEPSGVYGYTF. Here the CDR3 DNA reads TGTGCCATCAGTGAGCCTTCAGGAGTCTATGGCTACACCTTC.

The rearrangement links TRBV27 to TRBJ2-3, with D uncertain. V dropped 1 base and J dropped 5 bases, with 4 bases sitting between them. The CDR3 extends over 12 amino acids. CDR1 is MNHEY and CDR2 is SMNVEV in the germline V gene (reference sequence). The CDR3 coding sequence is TGTGCCAGCAGTTTATTGGGAGATACGCAGTATTTT. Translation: CASSLLGDTQYF.

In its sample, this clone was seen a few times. CDR3 nucleotides: TGTGCCAGCAGCCAAGACACTGAAGCTTTCTTT. Its protein is CASSQDTEAFF. This chain links TRBV7-9 with TRBJ1-1; D gene uncertain. Germline lookup yields CDR1 SEHNR and CDR2 FQNEAQ (reference sequence). V was clipped by 5 bases and J by 3 bases, with 4 bases between them. The CDR3 loop spans 11 amino acids.

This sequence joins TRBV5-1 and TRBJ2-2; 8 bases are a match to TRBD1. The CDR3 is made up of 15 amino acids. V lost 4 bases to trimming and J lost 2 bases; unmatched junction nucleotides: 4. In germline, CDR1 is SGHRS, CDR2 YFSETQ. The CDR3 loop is CASSITGGNTGELFF. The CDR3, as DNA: TGCGCCAGCAGCATCACAGGGGGTAACACCGGGGAGCTGTTTTTT. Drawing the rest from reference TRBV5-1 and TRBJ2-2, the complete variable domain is KAGVTQTPRYLIKTRGQQVTLSCSPISGHRSVSWYQQTPGQGLQFLFEYFSETQRNKGNFPGRFSGRQFSNSRSEMNVSTLELGDSALYLCASSITGGNTGELFFGEGSRLTVL.

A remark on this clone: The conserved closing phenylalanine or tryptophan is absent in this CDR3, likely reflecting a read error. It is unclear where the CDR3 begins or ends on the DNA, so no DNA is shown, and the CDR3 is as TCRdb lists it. CDR3 in amino acids: CSGQGSLPL. This rearrangement joins TRBV29-1 to TRBJ2-7. CDR1 and CDR2 from the germline V gene are SQVTM and ANQGSEA. The CDR3 extends over 9 residues, inclusive of both ends.

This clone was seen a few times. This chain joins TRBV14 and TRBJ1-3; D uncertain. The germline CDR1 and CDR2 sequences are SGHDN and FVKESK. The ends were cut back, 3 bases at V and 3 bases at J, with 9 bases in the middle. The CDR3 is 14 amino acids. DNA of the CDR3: TGTGCCAGCAGCCACGGATTACTTGGAAACACCATATATTTT. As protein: CASSHGLLGNTIYF. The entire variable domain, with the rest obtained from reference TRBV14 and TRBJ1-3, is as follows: EAGVTQFPSHSVIEKGQTVTLRCDPISGHDNLYWYRRVMGKEIKFLLHFVKESKQDESGMPNNRFLAERTGGTYSTLKVQPAELEDSGVYFCASSHGLLGNTIYFGEGSWLTVV.

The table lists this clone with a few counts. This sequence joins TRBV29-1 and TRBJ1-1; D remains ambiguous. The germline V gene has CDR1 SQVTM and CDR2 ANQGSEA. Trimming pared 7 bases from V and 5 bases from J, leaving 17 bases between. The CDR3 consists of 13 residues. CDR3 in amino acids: CSARVREGTEAFF. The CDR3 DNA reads TGCAGCGCCCGAGTGCGCGAAGGGACTGAAGCTTTCTTT.

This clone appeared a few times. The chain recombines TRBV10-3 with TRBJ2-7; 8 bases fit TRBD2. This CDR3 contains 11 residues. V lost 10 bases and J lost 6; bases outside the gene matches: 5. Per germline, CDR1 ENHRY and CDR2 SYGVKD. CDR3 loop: CATGLAGEQYF. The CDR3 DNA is TGTGCCACCGGACTAGCCGGCGAGCAGTACTTC.

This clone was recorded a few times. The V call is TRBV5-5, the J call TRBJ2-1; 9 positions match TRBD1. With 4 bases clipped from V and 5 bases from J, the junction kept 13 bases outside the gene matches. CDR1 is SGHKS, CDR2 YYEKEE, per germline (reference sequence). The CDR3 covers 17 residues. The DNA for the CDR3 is TGTGCCAGCAGCCCCCTGGGGGGACAGGGTAGGAACAATGAGCAGTTCTTC. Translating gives CASSPLGGQGRNNEQFF.

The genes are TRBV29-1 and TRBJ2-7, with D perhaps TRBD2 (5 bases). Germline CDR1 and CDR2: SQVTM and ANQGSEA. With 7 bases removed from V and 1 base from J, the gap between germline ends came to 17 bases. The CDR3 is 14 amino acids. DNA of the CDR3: TGCAGCGCCATGAGCCGGGGAGAGTCCTACGAGCAGTACTTC. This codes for CSAMSRGESYEQYF.

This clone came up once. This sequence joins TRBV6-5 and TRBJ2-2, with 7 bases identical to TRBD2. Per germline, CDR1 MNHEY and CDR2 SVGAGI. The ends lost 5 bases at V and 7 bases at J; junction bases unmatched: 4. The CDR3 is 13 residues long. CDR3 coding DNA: TGTGCCAGCAGTATTTCTAGCGGCGGGGAGCTGTTTTTT. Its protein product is CASSISSGGELFF.

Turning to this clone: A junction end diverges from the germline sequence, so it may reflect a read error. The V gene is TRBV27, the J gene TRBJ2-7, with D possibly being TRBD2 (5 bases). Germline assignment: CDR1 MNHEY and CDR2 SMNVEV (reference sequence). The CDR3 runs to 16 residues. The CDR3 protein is CASSISKGWETYEQYF. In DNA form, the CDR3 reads TGTGCCAGCAGTATATCTAAAGGGTGGGAGACCTACGAGCAGTACTTC.

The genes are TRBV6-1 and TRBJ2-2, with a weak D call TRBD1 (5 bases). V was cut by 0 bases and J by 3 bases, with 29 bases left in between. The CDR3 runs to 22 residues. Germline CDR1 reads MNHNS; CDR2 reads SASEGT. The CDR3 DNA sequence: TGTGCCAGCAGTGAAGCGCTTCTGTTGTCTGTTAGGAGATCAGGGTACACCGGGGAGCTGTTTTTT. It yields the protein CASSEALLLSVRRSGYTGELFF.

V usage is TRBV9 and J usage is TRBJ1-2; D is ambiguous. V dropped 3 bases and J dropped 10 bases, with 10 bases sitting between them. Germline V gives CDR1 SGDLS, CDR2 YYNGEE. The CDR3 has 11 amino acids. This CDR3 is CASSGAHDYTF. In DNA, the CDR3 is TGTGCCAGCAGCGGGGCCCACGACTACACCTTC.

This CDR3 is CASSFPTVPDTQYF. The CDR3 bases are TGTGCCAGCAGCTTTCCGACAGTTCCAGATACGCAGTATTTT. The genes are TRBV13 and TRBJ2-3, with D possibly matching TRBD1 (5 bases). The CDR3 loop spans 14 amino acids. The V and J ends lost 3 bases and 4 bases respectively, with 11 bases between them. Germline CDR1 is PRHDT and CDR2 is FYEKMQ (reference sequence).

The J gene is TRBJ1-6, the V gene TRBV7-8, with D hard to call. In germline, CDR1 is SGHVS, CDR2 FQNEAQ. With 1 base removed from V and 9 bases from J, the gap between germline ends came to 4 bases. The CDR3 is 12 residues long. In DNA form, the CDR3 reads TGTGCCAGCAGCTTAGGATCTTCACCCCTCCACTTT. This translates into CASSLGSSPLHF.

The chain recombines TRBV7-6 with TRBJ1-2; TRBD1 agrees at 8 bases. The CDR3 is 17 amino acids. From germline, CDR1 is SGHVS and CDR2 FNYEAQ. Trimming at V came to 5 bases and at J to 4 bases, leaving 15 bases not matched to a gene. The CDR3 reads CASSSGQGRELAYGYTF. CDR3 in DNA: TGTGCCAGCAGCAGCGGACAGGGAAGAGAACTAGCCTATGGCTACACCTTC. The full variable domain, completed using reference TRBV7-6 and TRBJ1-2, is GAGVSQSPRYKVTKRGQDVALRCDPISGHVSLYWYRQALGQGPEFLTYFNYEAQQDKSGLPNDRFSAERPEGSISTLTIQRTEQRDSAMYRCASSSGQGRELAYGYTFGSGTRLTVV.

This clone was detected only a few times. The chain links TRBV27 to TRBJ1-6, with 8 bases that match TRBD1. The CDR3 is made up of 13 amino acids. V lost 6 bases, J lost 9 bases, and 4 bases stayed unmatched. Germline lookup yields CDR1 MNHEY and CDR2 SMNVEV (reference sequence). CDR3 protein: CASRPTGGSPLHF. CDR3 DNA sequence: TGTGCCAGCAGGCCAACAGGGGGTTCACCCCTCCACTTT.

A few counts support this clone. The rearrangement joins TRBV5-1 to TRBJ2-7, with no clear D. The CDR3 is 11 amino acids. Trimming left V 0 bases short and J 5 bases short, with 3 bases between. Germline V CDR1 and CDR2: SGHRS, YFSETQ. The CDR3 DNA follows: TGCGCCAGCAGCTTGGCCGACGAGCAGTACTTC. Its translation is CASSLADEQYF. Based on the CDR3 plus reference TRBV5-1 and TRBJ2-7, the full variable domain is KAGVTQTPRYLIKTRGQQVTLSCSPISGHRSVSWYQQTPGQGLQFLFEYFSETQRNKGNFPGRFSGRQFSNSRSEMNVSTLELGDSALYLCASSLADEQYFGPGTRLTVT.

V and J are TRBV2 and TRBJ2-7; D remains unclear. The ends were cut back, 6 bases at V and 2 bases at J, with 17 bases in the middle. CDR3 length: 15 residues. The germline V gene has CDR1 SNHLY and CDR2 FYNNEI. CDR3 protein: CASSFTKIAAYEQYF. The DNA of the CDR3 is TGTGCCAGCAGCTTTACTAAAATTGCGGCCTACGAGCAGTACTTC.